This is a list of T cell receptor beta chains from one sample in a study of cytomegalovirus exposure and HLA in healthy donors. Profiled with immunoSEQ multiplex PCR; TCRdb holds only in-frame clones, not every one. The data show 110,000 to 150,000 clones, 9.7% seen once. What was sequenced was PBMCs. The receptors here all came from a man aged 45-60 years in good health and CMV-seronegative. The conserved cysteine and the conserved F or W are not part of the CDR3 here. Part of the rows lack a size; the others show once, few, many or a class for expanded clones.

j_gene	abundance	v_gene	CDR3aa
TRBJ2-2	few	TRBV12-5	ASGLDSGELF
TRBJ2-1	NA	TRBV20-1	SAIQGVIQF
TRBJ2-5	NA	TRBV28	ASSFLQHEETQY
TRBJ2-7	NA	TRBV7-8	ASSSPSTSGPKGHYEQY
TRBJ2-7	many	TRBV5-6	ASSSNYEQY
TRBJ2-5	few	TRBV9	ASSPGVGQGLQETQY
TRBJ2-7	few	TRBV7-2	ASSLMQASGGYEQY
TRBJ1-5	NA	TRBV7-9	ASSSTGTGTNQPQH
TRBJ2-2	NA	TRBV6-5	ASCSRQLTGELF
TRBJ1-1	once	TRBV5-1	ASSLETANTEAF
TRBJ2-1	NA	TRBV5-1	ASSLATGTGSYNEQF
TRBJ2-5	NA	TRBV5-6	ASSRRQGTKKTQY
TRBJ1-1	few	TRBV19	ASSIRGLEAF
TRBJ2-5	few	TRBV19	ASSRTGRETQY
TRBJ1-1	few	TRBV20-1	SAHRGTEAF
TRBJ2-7	NA	TRBV2	ASSGWDRATYEQY
TRBJ1-2	few	TRBV15	ATSRGQGPYYGYT
TRBJ2-1	NA	TRBV11-3	ASSLGSQGAVYEQF
TRBJ1-5	NA	TRBV19	ASRGLLTGVQPQH
TRBJ2-6	few	TRBV19	ASSIHGLGGSSGANVLT
TRBJ2-1	few	TRBV4-2	ASSQDRVVDEQF
TRBJ2-7	NA	TRBV7-9	ASSPDRGIYREQY
TRBJ2-3	NA	TRBV27	ASSSQVLGTDTQY
TRBJ2-7	few	TRBV15	ATSGSTAYEQY
TRBJ2-5	once	TRBV7-2	ASSPRTGGPQETQY
TRBJ1-4	few	TRBV15	ATSRDQGTNEKLF